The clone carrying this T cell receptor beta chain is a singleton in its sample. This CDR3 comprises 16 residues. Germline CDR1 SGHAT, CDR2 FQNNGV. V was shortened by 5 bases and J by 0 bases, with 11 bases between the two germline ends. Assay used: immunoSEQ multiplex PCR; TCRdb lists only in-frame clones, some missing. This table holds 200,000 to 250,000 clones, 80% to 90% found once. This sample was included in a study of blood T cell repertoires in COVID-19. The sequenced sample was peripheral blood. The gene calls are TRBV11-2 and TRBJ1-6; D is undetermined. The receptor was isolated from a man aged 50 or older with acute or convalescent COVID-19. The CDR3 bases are TGTGCCAGCAGCCAACGGCCTAGCTCCTATAATTCACCCCTCCACTTT. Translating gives CASSQRPSSYNSPLHF.